This TCR beta chain was sequenced in a study of T cells in Graves' hyperthyroidism and ophthalmopathy. The study's findings and limits: Clonotypes that were expanded in thyroid above 0.001 mostly appeared in blood too.

The cohort's ophthalmopathy patients, a group with duration under 3 months, had a Clinical Activity Score of at least 3 and a NOSPECS grade of at least 4. Clinicians diagnosed patients from clinical symptoms, serum thyroxine and TRAb, thyroid ultrasound and orbital computed tomography. The CDR3 has 16 residues. Trimming took 3 bases from V and 6 from J, leaving 19 bases between them. Germline CDR1 SGHRS, CDR2 YFSETQ. RNA transcripts yielded amplified TCR beta CDR3 regions. HTBI primers were the set used in a first-round RT-PCR of the TCR CDR3. Each CDR3 protein gets one entry after TCRdb re-called the multiplex PCR reads with MiXCR. The sample contains some 350,000 distinct CDR3 sequences, roughly 13% of which appear only once. This clonotype occurred many times. Its specificity is not known.

The chain recombines TRBV5-1 with TRBJ2-1; D uncertain. The specimen sequenced was blood. This clonotype originated in a middle-aged woman with Graves' ophthalmopathy. The CDR3 spells CASSSVTTTPANEQFF. The CDR3 coding sequence is TGCGCCAGCAGCTCAGTGACCACCACCCCAGCCAATGAGCAGTTCTTC.